This T cell receptor (beta chain) stems from a study of blood T cell repertoires in COVID-19. Assay: immunoSEQ multiplex PCR; the TCRdb copy retains only in-frame clones and omits some. The sample lists about 170,000 clones; around 80% were seen once. V was shortened by 2 bases and J by 5 bases, with 13 bases between the two germline ends. CDR1 and CDR2 (germline): KGHSH, LQKENI. CDR3 length: 15 residues. The J gene is TRBJ2-1, the V gene TRBV18; tentative D call: TRBD2 (7 bases). The sequence came from a woman between 65 and 79 years old with COVID-19, enrolled during active disease. Sequencing was carried out using peripheral blood. The CDR3: CASSPKGGLNNEQFF. The CDR3 DNA is TGTGCCAGCTCACCAAAGGGGGGACTAAACAATGAGCAGTTCTTC.